Listed below are T cell receptor beta chains from one sample, sequenced in a study of blood T cell repertoires in COVID-19. Produced via immunoSEQ multiplex PCR; TCRdb's table is partial and in-frame only. In the table there are tens of thousands of clones, about 83% of which are singletons. The sample taken for sequencing was peripheral blood. The source of these receptors is a man between 40 and 49 years old with COVID-19, enrolled during active disease. CDR3s include the opening cysteine and the closing phenylalanine or tryptophan. D genes are given only for firm matches. The size field is filled for only some rows; it gives once, few, many or a size class.

clone_size	d_call	v_call	j_call	cdr3_aa	cdr3_nt
once	.	TRBV3-1/TRBV3-2	TRBJ1-6	CASSRNRVLSSYNSPLHF	TGTGCCAGCAGCCGAAACAGGGTACTGAGCTCCTATAATTCACCCCTCCACTTT
.	.	TRBV5-1	TRBJ1-2	CASSVDRSYGYTF	TGCGCCAGCAGCGTCGACAGGTCCTATGGCTACACCTTC
.	TRBD2	TRBV5-1	TRBJ2-1	CASSLTILAGSGNEQFF	TGCGCCAGCAGCTTGACCATACTAGCGGGATCCGGTAATGAGCAGTTCTTC
.	TRBD2	TRBV9	TRBJ2-1	CASSAGLAGLNNEQFF	TGTGCCAGCAGCGCGGGGCTAGCGGGCCTGAACAATGAGCAGTTCTTC
.	TRBD1	TRBV7-9	TRBJ2-1	CASSLVGQGNNEQFF	TGTGCCAGCAGCTTAGTCGGACAGGGTAACAATGAGCAGTTCTTC
.	.	TRBV19	TRBJ1-5	CASSISGDQPQHF	TGTGCCAGTAGTATCTCAGGGGATCAGCCCCAGCATTTT
once	TRBD2	TRBV27	TRBJ2-1	CASSLSSGGAANEQFF	TGTGCCAGCAGTTTATCGTCGGGGGGGGCCGCAAATGAGCAGTTCTTC
.	.	TRBV28	TRBJ1-6	CASRPGLLNSPLHF	TGTGCCAGCAGGCCGGGACTCCTTAATTCACCCCTCCACTTT
.	.	TRBV18	TRBJ1-5	CASSPTATQEQPQHF	TGTGCCAGCTCACCGACAGCGACGCAGGAGCAGCCCCAGCATTTT
.	.	TRBV27	TRBJ2-3	CASSLWQGHTDTQYF	TGTGCCAGCAGTTTGTGGCAGGGCCACACAGATACGCAGTATTTT
few	TRBD1	TRBV4-1	TRBJ1-1	CASSRTGGQNTEAFF	TGCGCCAGCAGCCGGACAGGGGGCCAGAACACTGAAGCTTTCTTT
.	.	TRBV5-6	TRBJ2-3	CASSPDLGDTQYF	TGTGCCAGCAGCCCGGACTTAGGAGATACGCAGTATTTT
.	TRBD1	TRBV19	TRBJ1-2	CASSIMMAGTGPSSGYTF	TGTGCCAGTAGTATAATGATGGCCGGGACAGGACCCTCGTCAGGCTACACCTTC
few	.	TRBV4-1	TRBJ1-3	CASSQTGSPGNTIYF	TGCGCCAGCAGCCAAACTGGGAGCCCTGGAAACACCATATATTTT
.	.	TRBV28	TRBJ1-6	CASSLGGVGPYNSPLHF	TGTGCCAGCAGTTTGGGTGGCGTGGGGCCCTATAATTCACCCCTCCACTTT
.	TRBD1	TRBV19	TRBJ1-6	CASTGTANSPLHF	TGTGCCAGTACCGGGACAGCTAATTCACCCCTCCACTTT
few	.	TRBV6-2/TRBV6-3	TRBJ2-7	CASSQPGILRDF	TGTGCCAGCAGCCAACCCGGGATTCTGAGGGACTTC
.	.	TRBV5-1	TRBJ1-3	CASSPEAFGNTIYF	TGCGCCAGCAGCCCGGAGGCATTTGGAAACACCATATATTTT
.	.	TRBV6-1	TRBJ1-6	CASSEAEGSPLHF	TGTGCCAGCAGTGAAGCGGAGGGGTCACCCCTCCACTTT
.	.	TRBV13	TRBJ1-6	CASSLSRDSPLHF	TGTGCCAGCAGCTTATCCAGGGATTCACCCCTCCACTTT
.	TRBD2	TRBV3-1/TRBV3-2	TRBJ2-3	CASSQDWTSDTDTQYF	TGTGCCAGCAGCCAAGATTGGACTAGCGACACAGATACGCAGTATTTT
.	.	TRBV5-8	TRBJ1-5	CASSPGHLEDQPQHF	TGTGCCAGCAGCCCGGGACACTTGGAAGATCAGCCCCAGCATTTT
.	.	TRBV21-1	TRBJ2-1	CASSTTSGNQFF	TGTGCCAGCAGCACCACTAGCGGTAACCAGTTCTTC
.	.	TRBV7-9	TRBJ1-4	CASSEGSTTNEKLFF	TGTGCCAGCAGTGAGGGTTCCACAACTAATGAAAAACTGTTTTTT
once	.	TRBV6-5	TRBJ1-2	CASMGGVRSNYGYTF	TGTGCCAGCATGGGAGGGGTCAGGAGTAACTATGGCTACACCTTC
.	.	TRBV7-9	TRBJ2-1	CASSLAPGYNEQFF	TGTGCCAGCAGCTTAGCACCCGGGTACAATGAGCAGTTCTTC
once	TRBD1	TRBV18	TRBJ1-1	CASSQTKQGSTEAFF	TGTGCCAGCTCACAGACTAAACAGGGGTCCACTGAAGCTTTCTTT
few	TRBD1	TRBV2	TRBJ1-6	CASSKDRERNSPLHF	TGTGCCAGCTCAAAGGACAGGGAGCGAAATTCACCCCTCCACTTT
.	.	TRBV7-8	TRBJ2-7	CASSLGSTSYEQYF	TGTGCCAGCAGCTTAGGATCAACTAGCTACGAGCAGTACTTC
.	TRBD1	TRBV27	TRBJ1-6	CASSPSRDRVNSPLHF	TGTGCCAGCAGTCCATCCCGGGACAGGGTTAATTCACCCCTCCACTTT
.	.	TRBV15	TRBJ2-7	CATSRTDTYEQYF	TGTGCCACCAGCAGGACTGATACCTACGAGCAGTACTTC
.	TRBD2	TRBV6-5	TRBJ2-1	CASISSGGPYNEQFF	TGTGCCAGCATCTCTAGCGGGGGCCCGTACAATGAGCAGTTCTTC
.	TRBD2	TRBV6-5	TRBJ2-1	CASSYGTSWDEQFF	TGTGCCAGCAGTTACGGGACTAGTTGGGATGAGCAGTTCTTC
.	TRBD2	TRBV18	TRBJ2-3	CASSPPGLAGGDTQYF	TGTGCCAGCTCGCCACCGGGACTAGCGGGAGGAGATACGCAGTATTTT
few	TRBD1	TRBV12-3/TRBV12-4	TRBJ1-2	CASSLTGGYGYTF	TGTGCCAGCAGCCTGACAGGGGGCTATGGCTACACCTTC
once	TRBD2	TRBV28	TRBJ2-1	CASTSPGLVHNEQFF	TGTGCCAGCACTTCGCCGGGACTAGTGCACAATGAGCAGTTCTTC
.	TRBD2	TRBV9	TRBJ2-3	CASSHSGKGTDTQYF	TGTGCCAGCAGCCATAGCGGGAAAGGCACAGATACGCAGTATTTT
.	.	TRBV7-9	TRBJ2-5	CASSLLSQETQYF	TGTGCCAGCAGCTTACTAAGTCAAGAGACCCAGTACTTC
.	TRBD2	TRBV7-9	TRBJ2-3	CASSFLPGLAGNADTQYF	TGTGCCAGCAGCTTCTTACCGGGACTAGCGGGAAACGCAGATACGCAGTATTTT
.	.	TRBV5-6	TRBJ2-3	CASSFPISTDTQYF	TGTGCCAGCAGCTTCCCTATTAGCACAGATACGCAGTATTTT
.	.	TRBV18	TRBJ1-2	CASSPRGQSYGYTF	TGTGCCAGCTCACCAAGAGGACAGAGCTATGGCTACACCTTC